This T cell receptor beta chain was found in a study of vaccination and CD4 T cells after COVID-19. Background on the study: Overlapping spike peptides from SARS-CoV-2, HCoV-NL63, HCoV-OC43 and HCoV-229E served to stimulate the cells.

The V and J ends lost 2 bases and 6 bases respectively, with 4 bases between them. Per the germline V gene, CDR1 is SGHVS and CDR2 is FQNEAQ. CDR3 length: 12 amino acids. Specified treatment: roughly ten-day PBMC culture with coronavirus spike peptide pools or control peptides (ViraFEST assay). When approximately nine days of culture had elapsed, CD4+ T cells were isolated by negative selection. Points on this clonotype: The antigen is undetermined.

Cultured CD4+ T-cell DNA underwent Oncomine TCR Beta short-read sequencing. One entry per CDR3 protein, called by TCRdb with MiXCR from the PCR reads. This table holds about 15,000 distinct CDR3 sequences, 73% found once. The gene calls are TRBV7-8 and TRBJ2-2; the D is unclear. The TCR sequence derives from a human donor who had recovered from COVID-19. The specimen sequenced was CD4+ T cells from blood, cultured in vitro. The CDR3 here is CASSLRPGELFF. Here the CDR3 DNA reads TGTGCCAGCAGCTTAAGGCCCGGGGAGCTGTTTTTT.